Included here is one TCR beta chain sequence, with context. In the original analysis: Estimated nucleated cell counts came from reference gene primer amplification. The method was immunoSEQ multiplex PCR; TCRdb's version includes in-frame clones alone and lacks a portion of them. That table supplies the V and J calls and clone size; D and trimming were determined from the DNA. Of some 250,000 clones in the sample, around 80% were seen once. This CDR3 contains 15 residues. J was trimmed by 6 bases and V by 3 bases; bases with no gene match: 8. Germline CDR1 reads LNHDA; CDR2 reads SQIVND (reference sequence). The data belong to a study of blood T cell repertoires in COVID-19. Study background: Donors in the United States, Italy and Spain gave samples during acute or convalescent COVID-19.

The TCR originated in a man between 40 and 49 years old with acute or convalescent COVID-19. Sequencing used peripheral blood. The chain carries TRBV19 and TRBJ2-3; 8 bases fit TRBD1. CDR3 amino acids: CASSMWAGGEDTQYF. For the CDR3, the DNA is TGTGCCAGTAGTATGTGGGCAGGGGGCGAGGATACGCAGTATTTT.